The 30 T cell receptor beta chains presented below share a single source sample, sequenced in a study of T-cell reconstitution after alpha-beta-depleted transplantation in children. Unique molecular identifiers were incorporated during preparation of the TCRbeta library. TCRdb re-derived calls from the PCR reads in MiXCR, one entry per CDR3 protein. The sample shows about 1,000,000 distinct CDR3 sequences, about 31% of them seen only once. Sequencing used PBMCs, mostly from graft donor cells, obtained 360 days after TCRalphabeta/CD19-depleted stem cell transplant. The receptors derive from a boy under three years old who had a stem cell transplant for SCID, so the T cells may come from the graft donor.

This clonotype was observed a few times. The J gene is TRBJ2-1, the V gene TRBV12-3 or TRBV12-4; 8 nucleotides match TRBD1. Trimming cost V 6 bases and J 6 bases; bases outside gene matches: 7. The CDR3 covers 14 residues. The CDR3 sequence: CASSRPTGVNEQFF. CDR3 coding DNA: TGTGCCAGCAGCAGACCGACAGGGGTCAATGAGCAGTTCTTC.

The chain carries TRBV4-1 and TRBJ2-1; D is undetermined. Germline V gives CDR1 MGHRA, CDR2 YSYEKL. The CDR3 runs to 18 residues. Trimming removed 4 bases at V and 2 bases at J, with 21 bases between. CDR3 loop: CASSPQPGPVAAYNEQFF. DNA of the CDR3: TGCGCCAGCAGCCCTCAACCCGGACCCGTTGCGGCCTACAATGAGCAGTTCTTC.

This clonotype was seen a few times. The gene calls are TRBV3-1 and TRBJ1-6; D not resolved. V gave up 1 base and J gave up 5 bases, with 9 bases separating them. Germline CDR1 reads LGHDT; CDR2 reads YNNKEL (reference sequence). The CDR3 sequence is 15 residues long. CDR3: CASSQGIRNNSPLHF. The CDR3 DNA sequence: TGTGCCAGCAGCCAAGGGATCAGAAATAATTCACCCCTCCACTTT.

The rearrangement links TRBV7-2 to TRBJ1-2; D uncertain. The CDR3 totals 16 residues. The V end was cut by 1 base, the J end by 1 base, with 13 bases between. Looked up from germline, CDR1 is SGHTA and CDR2 is FQGNSA. The DNA of the CDR3 is TGTGCCAGCAGCTTAGGGCAGATACCTCGTAACTATGGCTACACCTTC. It is translated as CASSLGQIPRNYGYTF.

This chain uses TRBV12-3 or TRBV12-4 with TRBJ1-5; tentative D call: TRBD1 (6 bases). The CDR3 is 16 residues long. The V gene lost 6 bases and the J gene lost 4 bases, with 19 bases spanning the gap. The CDR3: CASSLVVGGWNQPQHF. The CDR3 DNA follows: TGTGCCAGCAGCCTAGTGGTGGGGGGCTGGAATCAGCCCCAGCATTTT.

The V and J genes are TRBV2 and TRBJ2-7; 13 nucleotides agree with TRBD2. Germline CDR1 is SNHLY and CDR2 is FYNNEI. This CDR3 is built from 15 residues. The trim removed 8 bases at V and 4 bases at J, leaving 8 bases unmatched. The CDR3 loop is CASGGLAGALYEQYF. CDR3 in DNA: TGTGCCAGCGGAGGACTAGCGGGGGCCCTTTACGAGCAGTACTTC.

This clonotype has ten or more counts. This chain uses TRBV27 with TRBJ2-2; the match to TRBD1 covers 10 bases. The CDR3 is 16 residues long. After removal of 10 bases from V and 6 bases from J, the junction contained 14 bases not matched to a gene. Germline values: CDR1 MNHEY, CDR2 SMNVEV (reference sequence). The CDR3 sequence: CANPKTGTGVAGELFF. The CDR3 DNA reads as TGTGCCAACCCAAAGACCGGGACAGGGGTGGCCGGGGAGCTGTTTTTT.

The table lists this clonotype with a few counts. The chain has TRBV5-6 and TRBJ2-1; 12 nucleotides match TRBD2. Germline V CDR1 and CDR2: SGHDT, YYEEEE. There are 18 residues in the CDR3. With V trimmed by 1 base and J by 9 bases, 14 bases remained unmatched. In DNA form, the CDR3 reads TGTGCCAGCAGCTTGCGGCTAGCGGGGGGGCCGTATTTAAGTGAGCAGTTCTTC. The encoded protein is CASSLRLAGGPYLSEQFF.

A word on this clonotype: Just one base apart from a much larger clone, this may be a read error. As the CDR3 is not closed by the conserved phenylalanine or tryptophan, this likely results from a read error. This chain joins TRBV5-1 and TRBJ1-1; TRBD1 is a possible D gene (6 bases). The V end was cut by 4 bases, the J end by 7 bases, with 8 bases between. The CDR3 consists of 11 residues. Germline V lookup: CDR1 SGHRS, CDR2 YFSETQ. CDR3 coding DNA: TGCGCCAGCAGCCAGGGGTTTGAAGCTTTCATT. This gives the protein CASSQGFEAFI.

J is TRBJ2-7 and V is TRBV5-1; no clear D gene. Germline V gene sequence: CDR1 SGHRS, CDR2 YFSETQ. The V end lost 0 bases, the J end lost 5 bases, and 18 bases lay between the germline ends. This CDR3 has 16 amino acids. The CDR3 loop is CASSLVLGSGSDEQYF. The DNA for the CDR3 is TGCGCCAGCAGCTTGGTGTTGGGCTCGGGTTCTGACGAGCAGTACTTC. Drawing the rest from reference TRBV5-1 and TRBJ2-7, the complete variable domain is KAGVTQTPRYLIKTRGQQVTLSCSPISGHRSVSWYQQTPGQGLQFLFEYFSETQRNKGNFPGRFSGRQFSNSRSEMNVSTLELGDSALYLCASSLVLGSGSDEQYFGPGTRLTVT.

This clonotype was recorded once. This rearrangement joins TRBV29-1 to TRBJ2-1, with 9 bases that match TRBD1. Germline lookup yields CDR1 SQVTM and CDR2 ANQGSEA. V was pared by 2 bases and J by 6 bases, with 5 bases of the junction left unmatched. The CDR3 extends over 14 amino acids. The CDR3 sequence is CSVENRGRVNEQFF. The CDR3 DNA is TGCAGCGTTGAAAACAGGGGGCGGGTCAATGAGCAGTTCTTC.

This clonotype occurred many times. The J gene is TRBJ2-7, the V gene TRBV11-3; D is possibly TRBD2 (6 bases). Between the trimmed V and J ends, which lost 5 bases and 5 bases, there was a span of 19 bases. The CDR3 is 15 residues long. Germline V gene sequence: CDR1 SGHNT, CDR2 YENEEA. CDR3 coding DNA: TGTGCCAGCAGCCCGCGGGGAGAAGGTTCACACGAGCAGTACTTC. Protein: CASSPRGEGSHEQYF.

As DNA, the CDR3 is TGTGCCAGCAGCATTAGGGCTAGCGGGACAAGTAATGAGCAGTTCTTC. It is translated as CASSIRASGTSNEQFF. The genes are TRBV7-2 and TRBJ2-1; TRBD2 matches 9 bases. Germline CDR1 SGHTA, CDR2 FQGNSA. The V and J ends lost 5 bases and 7 bases, in that order; junction bases with no gene match: 12. The CDR3 covers 16 residues.

The chain recombines TRBV9 with TRBJ2-5, with 8 bases identical to TRBD1. Trimming cost V 6 bases and J 3 bases; bases outside gene matches: 4. The germline V gene has CDR1 SGDLS and CDR2 YYNGEE. The CDR3 length is 13 residues. The CDR3 here is CASNRGVEETQYF. The CDR3 DNA reads as TGTGCCAGCAACAGGGGGGTGGAAGAGACCCAGTACTTC.

This clonotype has only a few counts. This chain connects TRBV5-1 to TRBJ2-1; D gene unclear. V dropped 7 bases and J dropped 10 bases, with 18 bases sitting between them. The CDR3 totals 13 residues. CDR1 SGHRS and CDR2 YFSETQ come from the germline V gene. CDR3 sequence: CASGPGQNLEQFF. The CDR3 DNA reads TGCGCCAGCGGACCGGGCCAAAACCTGGAGCAGTTCTTC.

This clonotype has a handful of counts. The rearrangement uses TRBV28 and TRBJ2-7; weak D call: TRBD1 (6 bases). V lost 6 bases and J lost 2, with 11 bases in between. The CDR3 runs to 13 residues. Germline loops: CDR1 MDHEN, CDR2 SYDVKM. The CDR3 DNA follows: TGTGCCAGCAGCGAGACAGGCCCCTACGAGCAGTACTTC. Protein: CASSETGPYEQYF.

In this sample, this clonotype turned up a few times. The CDR3 bases are TGTGCCAGCAGTCTTGACAGTACCTACGAGCAGTACTTC. Amino acid sequence: CASSLDSTYEQYF. The rearrangement joins TRBV2 to TRBJ2-7; tentatively, D is TRBD1 (5 bases). Trimming left V 5 bases short and J 2 bases short, with 10 bases between. The CDR3 runs to 13 residues. Germline CDR1 reads SNHLY; CDR2 reads FYNNEI. Filled out from reference TRBV2 and TRBJ2-7, the complete variable domain reads EPEVTQTPSHQVTQMGQEVILRCVPISNHLYFYWYRQILGQKVEFLVSFYNNEISEKSEIFDDQFSVERPDGSNFTLKIRSTKLEDSAMYFCASSLDSTYEQYFGPGTRLTVT.

The chain employs TRBV7-8 and TRBJ2-1, with 13 bases fitting TRBD2. With V trimmed by 5 bases and J by 4 bases, 5 bases remained unmatched. This CDR3 spans 16 amino acids. The V gene's germline CDR1 is SGHVS and CDR2 FQNEAQ. This CDR3 reads CASSPKGLAGYNEQFF. The CDR3 coding sequence is TGTGCCAGCAGCCCCAAGGGACTAGCGGGGTACAATGAGCAGTTCTTC.

This clonotype was counted a few times. The V and J genes are TRBV4-2 and TRBJ2-3; 9 bases align to TRBD2. V lost 6 bases to trimming and J lost 2 bases; unmatched junction nucleotides: 12. Germline values: CDR1 LGHNA, CDR2 YNFKEQ. This CDR3 is built from 17 residues. The CDR3 DNA follows: TGTGCCAGCAGGACTAGCGGCCAACCCAGGGTCACAGATACGCAGTATTTT. It encodes CASRTSGQPRVTDTQYF.

J is TRBJ2-5 and V is TRBV28; TRBD2 matches at 12 bases. Per the germline V gene, CDR1 is MDHEN and CDR2 is SYDVKM. Trimming took 5 bases from V and 5 from J; bases not matched to a gene: 9. This CDR3 comprises 16 residues. CDR3 DNA sequence: TGTGCCAGCAGTCCCGAACTAGCGGGGGGTCGGGAGACCCAGTACTTC. Protein: CASSPELAGGRETQYF.

V usage is TRBV5-5 and J usage is TRBJ1-4, with 8 positions matching TRBD1. After removal of 4 bases from V and 7 bases from J, the junction contained 12 bases not matched to a gene. Looked up from germline, CDR1 is SGHKS and CDR2 is YYEKEE (reference sequence). The CDR3 is made up of 16 amino acids. CDR3 sequence reads: CASSPARQGQGEKLFF. The DNA of the CDR3 is TGTGCCAGCAGCCCCGCCCGACAGGGGCAGGGTGAAAAACTGTTTTTT.

This clonotype was seen more than once but under ten times. The chain recombines TRBV10-1 with TRBJ2-2; tentatively, D is TRBD1 (6 bases). The germline V gene has CDR1 WNHNN and CDR2 SYGVQD (reference sequence). Trimming shortened V by 3 bases and J by 1 base, and 9 bases separated the two germline ends. The CDR3 totals 15 residues. For the CDR3, the DNA is TGCGCCAGCAGTGATAGGGGACAGAACACCGGGGAGCTGTTTTTT. Translating it yields CASSDRGQNTGELFF.

There are a few counts of this clonotype. The rearrangement uses TRBV12-3 or TRBV12-4 and TRBJ2-7, with 10 bases aligning to TRBD1. The CDR3 has 15 amino acids. V shed 5 bases and J 3 bases; nucleotides not matched to a gene: 7. The CDR3 nucleotides read TGTGCCAGCAGTATTCGACAGGGGGCTGACTACGAGCAGTACTTC. This encodes CASSIRQGADYEQYF.

This clonotype turned up a few times. J is TRBJ2-7 and V is TRBV11-2; D is perhaps TRBD2 (5 bases). CDR1 is SGHAT and CDR2 is FQNNGV in the germline V gene. Trimming removed 6 bases from V and 0 bases from J, with 27 bases in between. The CDR3 contains 19 residues. The CDR3 protein is CASSSPPIGSSRSSYEQYF. The CDR3 coding sequence is TGTGCCAGCAGTTCTCCCCCCATAGGTTCTAGCCGAAGCTCCTACGAGCAGTACTTC.

The chain couples TRBV12-3 or TRBV12-4 to TRBJ1-5; unclear D gene. The ends were cut back, 6 bases at V and 7 bases at J, with 10 bases in the middle. CDR3 length: 12 amino acids. The CDR3 loop is CASRLGIQPQHF. The DNA of the CDR3 is TGTGCCAGCAGGTTGGGGATCCAGCCCCAGCATTTT.

In this sample, this clonotype turned up a few times. The chain recombines TRBV5-1 with TRBJ2-3; 13 positions match TRBD2. With 4 bases clipped from V and 5 bases from J, the junction kept 7 bases outside the gene matches. Germline-derived CDR1 and CDR2 are SGHRS and YFSETQ. This CDR3 comprises 16 residues. CDR3 sequence (DNA): TGCGCCAGCAGCGATGGACTAGCGGGGGTCGAAGATACGCAGTATTTT. It yields the protein CASSDGLAGVEDTQYF.

Here the CDR3 reads CASRPSMAGELFF. As DNA, the CDR3 is TGTGCCAGCAGGCCGTCGATGGCCGGGGAGCTGTTTTTT. This chain links TRBV2 with TRBJ2-2, with D unresolved. The CDR3 runs 13 residues. V was cut by 6 bases and J by 6 bases, with 11 bases left in between. Germline loops: CDR1 SNHLY, CDR2 FYNNEI.

The chain has TRBV4-3 and TRBJ2-7, with D perhaps given as TRBD1 or TRBD2 (6 bases each). The CDR3 sequence is 14 residues long. Trimming removed 0 bases from V and 5 bases from J, with 11 bases in between. The V gene's germline CDR1 is LGHNA and CDR2 YSLEER. The CDR3 coding sequence is TGCGCCAGCAGCCAAGATCCCGGGGGCCACGAGCAGTACTTC. Translated: CASSQDPGGHEQYF.

V gene TRBV4-1 combines with J gene TRBJ1-6; perhaps TRBD1 as D (5 bases). Germline lookup yields CDR1 MGHRA and CDR2 YSYEKL. Trimming shortened V by 0 bases and J by 9 bases, and 21 bases separated the two germline ends. This CDR3 contains 18 residues. The DNA for the CDR3 is TGCGCCAGCAGCCAAGATACTGGGGTGGGGGTTTACGGTTCACCCCTCCACTTT. It codes for CASSQDTGVGVYGSPLHF.

The chain employs TRBV5-5 and TRBJ1-4; D remains unclear. The V gene lost 2 bases and the J gene lost 7 bases, with 18 bases spanning the gap. The CDR3 spans 16 residues. Germline V gives CDR1 SGHKS, CDR2 YYEKEE (reference sequence). CDR3 amino acids: CASSFPSRTRGEKLFF. The CDR3 nucleotides read TGTGCCAGCAGCTTCCCAAGTCGGACTCGAGGTGAAAAACTGTTTTTT.